This T cell receptor beta chain came from a study of cytomegalovirus exposure and HLA in healthy donors. Germline V gives CDR1 SGDLS, CDR2 YYNGEE. The CDR3 covers 19 residues. V was cut by 0 bases and J by 4 bases, with 25 bases left in between. In the case of this clone: As yet, its antigen is unknown.

Overall study findings and caveats: What a later analysis showed was that several of the most significant clusters appeared linked to common viral pathogens. An analysis done earlier found most TCR beta V segments productive about 87% or about 30% of the time.

PCR involved 60 Vbeta and 13 Jbeta primers. Libraries were prepared by immunoSEQ multiplex PCR; TCRdb keeps only in-frame clonotypes and omits some of them. This sample yields about 170,000 clones, of which approximately 88% are seen a single time; about 1.2% belongs to the top ten. The V gene is TRBV9, the J gene TRBJ1-1; maybe TRBD1 (5 bases). The material sequenced was PBMCs. This clonotype was obtained from a boy aged 2 to 10 in good health and CMV-seronegative. CDR3 coding DNA: TGTGCCAGCAGCGTAGTTGGTCGGTATGGTGGCAGGGATCGCACTGAAGCTTTCTTT. Its translation is CASSVVGRYGGRDRTEAFF. The variable domain in full, completed from reference TRBV9 and TRBJ1-1, reads DSGVTQTPKHLITATGQRVTLRCSPRSGDLSVYWYQQSLDQGLQFLIQYYNGEERAKGNILERFSAQQFPDLHSELNLSSLELGDSALYFCASSVVGRYGGRDRTEAFFGQGTRLTVV.